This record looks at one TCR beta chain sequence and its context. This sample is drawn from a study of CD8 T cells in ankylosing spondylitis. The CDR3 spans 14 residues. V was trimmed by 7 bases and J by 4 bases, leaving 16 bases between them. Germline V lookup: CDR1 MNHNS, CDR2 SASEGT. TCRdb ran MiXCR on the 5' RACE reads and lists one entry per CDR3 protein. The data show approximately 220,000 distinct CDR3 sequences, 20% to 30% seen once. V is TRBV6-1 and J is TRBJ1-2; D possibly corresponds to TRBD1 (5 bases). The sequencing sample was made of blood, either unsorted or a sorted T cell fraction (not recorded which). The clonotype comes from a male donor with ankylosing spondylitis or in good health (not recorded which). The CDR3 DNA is TGTGCCAGCACCCGGGACCGTATTCTCTATGGCTACACCTTC. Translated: CASTRDRILYGYTF.